These T cell receptor beta chains were read from a single sample in a study of blood T cell repertoires in COVID-19. Measured with immunoSEQ multiplex PCR; TCRdb has only the in-frame clones, and not every one. This sample yields over 100,000 clones, of which just under 85% are seen a single time; 9.5% to 10% belongs to the top ten. Sequencing was performed on peripheral blood. The receptors stem from a man in his forties with active or convalescent COVID-19. Each CDR3 is given with its conserved first and last residue. D genes are given only for firm matches. Only part of the rows carry a size: once, few, many, or a class if the clone is expanded.

d_call	v_call	clone_size	j_call	cdr3_nt	cdr3_aa
.	TRBV9	once	TRBJ1-1	TGTGCCAGCAGCGTAAAAACAGACACTGAAGCTTTCTTT	CASSVKTDTEAFF
.	TRBV3-1/TRBV3-2	once	TRBJ1-1	TGTGCCAGCAGCCACGTCACTGAAGCTTTCTTT	CASSHVTEAFF
TRBD2	TRBV2	.	TRBJ2-3	TGTGCCAGCAGTGTAGCGGGGGGGTTCACAGATACGCAGTATTTT	CASSVAGGFTDTQYF
TRBD1	TRBV20-1	.	TRBJ1-3	TGCAGTGCTAGTTTTGTGCCCCGGACAGGGGCCGGAAACACCATATATTTT	CSASFVPRTGAGNTIYF
.	TRBV7-9	few	TRBJ2-4	TGTGCCAGCAGCTTAGCGATCGCTAACCCGAACATTCAGTACTTC	CASSLAIANPNIQYF
TRBD1	TRBV7-9	.	TRBJ1-4	TGTGCCAGCAGCCCCCGGACAGGGGTTAATGAAAAACTGTTTTTT	CASSPRTGVNEKLFF
.	TRBV5-1	.	TRBJ2-4	TGCGCCAGCAGCAGCGACTCCGACATTCAGTACTTC	CASSSDSDIQYF
.	TRBV4-2	.	TRBJ1-1	TGTGCCAGCAGCCAAGATGGAGGGGTTGAAGCTTTCTTT	CASSQDGGVEAFF
TRBD1	TRBV19	.	TRBJ1-2	TGTGCCAGTCTAGACCCGGGACAGGACTATGGCTACACCTTC	CASLDPGQDYGYTF
TRBD1	TRBV18	.	TRBJ1-5	TGTGCCAGCTCACTACAACCGGGACAGGGCAGGGCTCAGCCCCAGCATTTT	CASSLQPGQGRAQPQHF
TRBD1	TRBV4-3	.	TRBJ1-2	TGCGCCAGCAGCCAACAACCGACAGGGTGGAACTATGGCTACACCTTC	CASSQQPTGWNYGYTF
.	TRBV2	.	TRBJ1-6	TGTGCCAGCAGACAGGGTGGGAATTCACCCCTCCACTTT	CASRQGGNSPLHF
.	TRBV10-2	.	TRBJ2-1	TGCGCCAGCAGTGTTGACAGGATCCCCTACAATGAGCAGTTCTTC	CASSVDRIPYNEQFF
TRBD2	TRBV3-1/TRBV3-2	.	TRBJ2-5	TGTGCCAGCAGCCAACAGGGACTAGCGGTACAAGAGACCCAGTACTTC	CASSQQGLAVQETQYF
.	TRBV6-5	.	TRBJ2-7	TGTGCCAGCCCGCGGCCAGGAGGACGGGAGCAGTACTTC	CASPRPGGREQYF
TRBD1	TRBV5-6	.	TRBJ2-7	TGTGCCAGCAGCTTGGGGACAGGGGCTAACTACGAGCAGTACTTC	CASSLGTGANYEQYF